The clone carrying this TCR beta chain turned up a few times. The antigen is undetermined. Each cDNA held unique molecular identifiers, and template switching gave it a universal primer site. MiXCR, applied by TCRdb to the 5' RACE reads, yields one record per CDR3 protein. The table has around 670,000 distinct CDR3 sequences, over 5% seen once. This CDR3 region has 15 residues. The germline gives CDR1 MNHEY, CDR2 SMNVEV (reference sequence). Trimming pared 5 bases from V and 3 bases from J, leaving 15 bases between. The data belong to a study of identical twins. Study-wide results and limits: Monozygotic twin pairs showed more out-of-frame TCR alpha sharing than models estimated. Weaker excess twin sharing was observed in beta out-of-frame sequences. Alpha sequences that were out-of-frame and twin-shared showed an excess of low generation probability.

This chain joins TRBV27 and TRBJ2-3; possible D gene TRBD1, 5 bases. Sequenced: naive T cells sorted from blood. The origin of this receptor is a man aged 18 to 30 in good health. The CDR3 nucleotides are TGTGCCAGCAGTGGGGCTAGGGTTGTTACAGATACGCAGTATTTT. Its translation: CASSGARVVTDTQYF.